A selection of T cell receptor beta chains follows, all from one sample in a study of blood T cell repertoires in COVID-19. Produced via immunoSEQ multiplex PCR; TCRdb's table is partial and in-frame only. The sample contains approximately 270,000 clones, around nine tenths of which appear only once. Sequencing was performed on peripheral blood. These receptor sequences come from a man aged 18 to 30 with active or convalescent COVID-19. The CDR3 runs from the conserved cysteine through the conserved F or W. The order of the fields is D gene, V gene, J gene, clone size, CDR3 protein, CDR3 DNA. D genes are given only for firm matches. The size entry is marked missing in some rows and otherwise reads once, few, many or a size class.

d_gene: TRBD2; v_gene: TRBV24-1; j_gene: TRBJ2-1; abundance: once; CDR3aa: CATSGLAGGPENEQFF; CDR3nt: TGTGCCACCAGTGGACTAGCGGGAGGGCCGGAGAATGAGCAGTTCTTC
d_gene: TRBD2; v_gene: TRBV7-3; j_gene: TRBJ2-7; abundance: -; CDR3aa: CASSPYGLAGNYEQYF; CDR3nt: TGTGCCAGCAGCCCCTATGGACTAGCGGGGAACTACGAGCAGTACTTC
d_gene: -; v_gene: TRBV28; j_gene: TRBJ1-4; abundance: -; CDR3aa: CASSFRGAWEKLFF; CDR3nt: TGTGCCAGCAGTTTCCGGGGGGCCTGGGAAAAACTGTTTTTT
d_gene: TRBD1; v_gene: TRBV6-5; j_gene: TRBJ2-7; abundance: -; CDR3aa: CASSYSGQGTYEQYF; CDR3nt: TGTGCCAGCAGTTACTCGGGACAGGGGACCTACGAGCAGTACTTC
d_gene: -; v_gene: TRBV15; j_gene: TRBJ1-2; abundance: -; CDR3aa: CATSTRTGTNYGYTF; CDR3nt: TGTGCCACCAGCACCCGAACCGGGACAAACTATGGCTACACCTTC
d_gene: TRBD1; v_gene: TRBV5-5; j_gene: TRBJ1-2; abundance: -; CDR3aa: CASRGEGQGEIWTNYGYTF; CDR3nt: TGTGCCAGCAGGGGTGAGGGACAGGGGGAGATATGGACTAACTATGGCTACACCTTC
d_gene: TRBD1; v_gene: TRBV30; j_gene: TRBJ1-2; abundance: few; CDR3aa: CAWKGRGWHGYTF; CDR3nt: TGTGCCTGGAAGGGCAGGGGGTGGCATGGCTACACCTTC
d_gene: -; v_gene: TRBV9; j_gene: TRBJ1-1; abundance: -; CDR3aa: CASSVGQNPNTEAFF; CDR3nt: TGTGCCAGCAGCGTAGGGCAAAACCCCAACACTGAAGCTTTCTTT
d_gene: -; v_gene: TRBV7-3; j_gene: TRBJ2-5; abundance: -; CDR3aa: CASSLTGSGETQYF; CDR3nt: TGTGCCAGCAGCTTAACGGGGTCGGGGGAGACCCAGTACTTC
d_gene: TRBD1; v_gene: TRBV4-1; j_gene: TRBJ1-2; abundance: few; CDR3aa: CASSQSVGQPEDYGYTF; CDR3nt: TGCGCCAGCAGCCAATCTGTGGGACAGCCGGAGGACTATGGCTACACCTTC
d_gene: TRBD2; v_gene: TRBV7-9; j_gene: TRBJ2-2; abundance: few; CDR3aa: CASSSPGLAAGELFF; CDR3nt: TGTGCCAGCAGCTCGCCGGGACTAGCGGCCGGGGAGCTGTTTTTT
d_gene: TRBD2; v_gene: TRBV6-2/TRBV6-3; j_gene: TRBJ2-5; abundance: -; CDR3aa: CASSYPSPGGETQYF; CDR3nt: TGTGCCAGCAGTTACCCCTCCCCGGGGGGAGAGACCCAGTACTTC
d_gene: TRBD2; v_gene: TRBV5-8; j_gene: TRBJ2-1; abundance: -; CDR3aa: CASSLLAYTKEAYNEQFF; CDR3nt: TGTGCCAGCAGCCTACTAGCGTATACAAAGGAGGCTTACAATGAGCAGTTCTTC
d_gene: -; v_gene: TRBV28; j_gene: TRBJ1-2; abundance: -; CDR3aa: CASRPLPGVSGYTF; CDR3nt: TGTGCCAGCAGACCATTGCCCGGGGTGAGTGGCTACACCTTC
d_gene: -; v_gene: TRBV28; j_gene: TRBJ1-2; abundance: -; CDR3aa: CASSPRGRSLYGYTF; CDR3nt: TGTGCCAGCAGTCCCCGTGGGAGGTCCCTCTATGGCTACACCTTC
d_gene: TRBD1; v_gene: TRBV7-2; j_gene: TRBJ1-1; abundance: -; CDR3aa: CASSLTGGSNTEAFF; CDR3nt: TGTGCCAGCAGCCTAACAGGGGGCTCGAACACTGAAGCTTTCTTT
d_gene: -; v_gene: TRBV7-9; j_gene: TRBJ2-7; abundance: -; CDR3aa: CASSRDQGQQYF; CDR3nt: TGTGCCAGCAGCAGGGATCAGGGGCAGCAGTACTTC
d_gene: -; v_gene: TRBV14; j_gene: TRBJ1-2; abundance: -; CDR3aa: CASSQESRGKRRYGYTF; CDR3nt: TGTGCCAGCAGCCAAGAATCCCGGGGAAAACGGCGCTATGGCTACACCTTC
d_gene: -; v_gene: TRBV19; j_gene: TRBJ1-2; abundance: -; CDR3aa: CASSTLVADGNYGYTF; CDR3nt: TGTGCCAGTAGTACCCTTGTAGCCGACGGAAACTATGGCTACACCTTC
d_gene: TRBD1; v_gene: TRBV29-1; j_gene: TRBJ1-2; abundance: once; CDR3aa: CSAVTGTENYGYTF; CDR3nt: TGCAGCGCCGTAACCGGGACAGAGAACTATGGCTACACCTTC
d_gene: TRBD1; v_gene: TRBV5-1; j_gene: TRBJ1-2; abundance: -; CDR3aa: CASSIRTGNGYTF; CDR3nt: TGCGCCAGCAGCATACGGACAGGGAATGGCTACACCTTC
d_gene: TRBD1; v_gene: TRBV19; j_gene: TRBJ2-5; abundance: few; CDR3aa: CASSITGTGGWETQYF; CDR3nt: TGTGCCAGTAGTATAACCGGGACAGGGGGCTGGGAGACCCAGTACTTC
d_gene: -; v_gene: TRBV28; j_gene: TRBJ1-5; abundance: -; CDR3aa: CASSPSRTVRANQPQHF; CDR3nt: TGTGCCAGCAGTCCATCCCGGACAGTAAGAGCCAATCAGCCCCAGCATTTT
d_gene: TRBD2; v_gene: TRBV6-2/TRBV6-3; j_gene: TRBJ2-7; abundance: -; CDR3aa: CASSYGASGQYF; CDR3nt: TGTGCCAGCAGTTACGGGGCTAGCGGGCAGTACTTC
d_gene: TRBD1; v_gene: TRBV4-3; j_gene: TRBJ1-5; abundance: -; CDR3aa: CASSQDGQGGDQPQHF; CDR3nt: TGCGCCAGCAGCCAAGATGGACAGGGCGGCGATCAGCCCCAGCATTTT
d_gene: -; v_gene: TRBV6-2/TRBV6-3; j_gene: TRBJ1-2; abundance: -; CDR3aa: CASSYINYGYTF; CDR3nt: TGTGCCAGCAGCTATATTAACTATGGCTACACCTTC
d_gene: -; v_gene: TRBV7-3; j_gene: TRBJ2-1; abundance: -; CDR3aa: CASSSYASDYNEQFF; CDR3nt: TGTGCCAGCAGCTCCTATGCTTCCGACTACAATGAGCAGTTCTTC
d_gene: -; v_gene: TRBV2; j_gene: TRBJ2-7; abundance: -; CDR3aa: CASSENRYEQYF; CDR3nt: TGTGCCAGCAGTGAAAATCGTTACGAGCAGTACTTC
d_gene: TRBD1; v_gene: TRBV24-1; j_gene: TRBJ2-5; abundance: -; CDR3aa: CATSDFRGSGETQYF; CDR3nt: TGTGCCACCAGTGATTTCAGGGGGTCGGGAGAGACCCAGTACTTC
d_gene: TRBD1; v_gene: TRBV9; j_gene: TRBJ1-4; abundance: -; CDR3aa: CASSVTGANEKLFF; CDR3nt: TGTGCCAGCAGCGTGACAGGGGCTAATGAAAAACTGTTTTTT
d_gene: -; v_gene: TRBV28; j_gene: TRBJ1-2; abundance: -; CDR3aa: CASSTGVYAYGYTF; CDR3nt: TGTGCCAGCTCCACAGGAGTTTATGCCTATGGCTACACCTTC
d_gene: -; v_gene: TRBV28; j_gene: TRBJ2-2; abundance: -; CDR3aa: CASSRRTPTGELFF; CDR3nt: TGTGCCAGCAGTCGAAGGACTCCCACCGGGGAGCTGTTTTTT
d_gene: TRBD1; v_gene: TRBV18; j_gene: TRBJ2-5; abundance: once; CDR3aa: CASSPGQGAETQYF; CDR3nt: TGTGCCAGCTCACCGGGACAGGGAGCAGAGACCCAGTACTTC
d_gene: TRBD1; v_gene: TRBV5-1; j_gene: TRBJ2-7; abundance: -; CDR3aa: CASSSGTGGGEQYF; CDR3nt: TGCGCCAGCAGCTCGGGGACAGGGGGCGGCGAGCAGTACTTC
d_gene: TRBD1; v_gene: TRBV28; j_gene: TRBJ2-6; abundance: once; CDR3aa: CASSPRGQGPAPVLTF; CDR3nt: TGTGCCAGCAGTCCCCGGGGACAGGGGCCGGCCCCCGTCCTGACTTTC
d_gene: TRBD1; v_gene: TRBV3-1/TRBV3-2; j_gene: TRBJ1-2; abundance: -; CDR3aa: CASSPLGQGESGYTF; CDR3nt: TGTGCCAGCAGCCCCCTTGGACAGGGTGAGAGTGGCTACACCTTC
d_gene: TRBD1; v_gene: TRBV7-8; j_gene: TRBJ2-5; abundance: -; CDR3aa: CASSNRDRVAETQYF; CDR3nt: TGTGCCAGCAGCAACCGGGACAGGGTTGCCGAGACCCAGTACTTC
d_gene: -; v_gene: TRBV3-1/TRBV3-2; j_gene: TRBJ1-2; abundance: -; CDR3aa: CASSQGAGHSSGYTF; CDR3nt: TGTGCCAGCAGCCAGGGGGCAGGACACTCCTCAGGCTACACCTTC
d_gene: TRBD2; v_gene: TRBV7-2; j_gene: TRBJ2-3; abundance: -; CDR3aa: CASSPAGLAGVTDTQYF; CDR3nt: TGTGCCAGCAGCCCTGCGGGCCTAGCGGGAGTCACAGATACGCAGTATTTT
d_gene: -; v_gene: TRBV6-2/TRBV6-3; j_gene: TRBJ2-2; abundance: once; CDR3aa: CASSITGTGELFF; CDR3nt: TGTGCCAGCAGTATTACAGGGACCGGGGAGCTGTTTTTT
d_gene: -; v_gene: TRBV4-3; j_gene: TRBJ2-7; abundance: -; CDR3aa: CASSQDWTPSYEQYF; CDR3nt: TGCGCCAGCAGCCAAGACTGGACACCCTCCTACGAGCAGTACTTC
d_gene: TRBD2; v_gene: TRBV6-5; j_gene: TRBJ2-3; abundance: -; CDR3aa: CASRVTSGSTDTQYF; CDR3nt: TGTGCCAGCAGAGTAACTAGCGGAAGCACAGATACGCAGTATTTT
d_gene: -; v_gene: TRBV5-1; j_gene: TRBJ1-6; abundance: -; CDR3aa: CASSLGRGRSDSPLHF; CDR3nt: TGCGCCAGCAGCTTGGGGCGGGGGCGCTCGGACTCACCCCTCCACTTT
d_gene: -; v_gene: TRBV7-8; j_gene: TRBJ2-1; abundance: -; CDR3aa: CASLSNRGAGAYNEQFF; CDR3nt: TGTGCCAGCTTATCCAACCGGGGGGCTGGGGCCTACAATGAGCAGTTCTTC
d_gene: TRBD1; v_gene: TRBV18; j_gene: TRBJ1-5; abundance: -; CDR3aa: CASSQGAGQPQHF; CDR3nt: TGTGCCAGCTCACAGGGGGCAGGTCAGCCCCAGCATTTT
d_gene: TRBD2; v_gene: TRBV14; j_gene: TRBJ2-7; abundance: -; CDR3aa: CASSQGSGFSYEQYF; CDR3nt: TGTGCCAGCAGCCAAGGTAGCGGGTTCTCCTACGAGCAGTACTTC
d_gene: -; v_gene: TRBV4-3; j_gene: TRBJ2-1; abundance: -; CDR3aa: CASSQDAGFEQFF; CDR3nt: TGCGCCAGCAGCCAAGATGCCGGTTTTGAGCAGTTCTTC
d_gene: TRBD1; v_gene: TRBV23-1; j_gene: TRBJ2-3; abundance: -; CDR3aa: CASSHSKGGARTDTQYF; CDR3nt: TGCGCCAGCAGTCACTCTAAAGGGGGCGCGAGAACAGATACGCAGTATTTT
d_gene: TRBD1; v_gene: TRBV5-1; j_gene: TRBJ1-6; abundance: few; CDR3aa: CASSLGDRRSGSLHF; CDR3nt: TGCGCCAGCAGCTTGGGGGACAGACGTTCTGGCTCCCTCCACTTT
d_gene: -; v_gene: TRBV10-2; j_gene: TRBJ2-2; abundance: -; CDR3aa: CASSSLLELFF; CDR3nt: TGCGCCAGCAGTTCCCTTCTAGAGCTGTTTTTT
d_gene: -; v_gene: TRBV7-2; j_gene: TRBJ1-3; abundance: -; CDR3aa: CASSSSSGSGNTIYF; CDR3nt: TGTGCCAGCAGCTCGTCCTCAGGCTCTGGAAACACCATATATTTT